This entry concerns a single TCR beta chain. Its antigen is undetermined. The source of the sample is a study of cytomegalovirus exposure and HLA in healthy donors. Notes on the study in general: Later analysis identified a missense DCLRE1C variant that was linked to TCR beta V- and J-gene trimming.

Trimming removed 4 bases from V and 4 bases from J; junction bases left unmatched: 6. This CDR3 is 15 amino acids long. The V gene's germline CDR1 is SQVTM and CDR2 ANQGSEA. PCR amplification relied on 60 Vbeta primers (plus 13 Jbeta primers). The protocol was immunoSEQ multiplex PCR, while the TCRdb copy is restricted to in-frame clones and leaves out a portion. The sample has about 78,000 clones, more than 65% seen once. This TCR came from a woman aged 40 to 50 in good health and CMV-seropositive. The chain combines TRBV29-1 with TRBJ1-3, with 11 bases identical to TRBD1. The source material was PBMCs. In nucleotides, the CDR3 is TGCAGCGTTGGCGAGGACAGGGGGCTAGGAAACACCATATATTTT. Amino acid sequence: CSVGEDRGLGNTIYF.